This record concerns one T cell receptor beta chain sequence. Germline V lookup: CDR1 SGHRS, CDR2 YFSETQ. CDR3 length: 14 amino acids. These data belong to a study of monozygotic twins with inflammatory bowel disease. From its re-call of the 5' RACE reads, TCRdb lists each CDR3 protein once, without DNA. With around 450,000 distinct CDR3 sequences in the sample, the ten largest clones hold about 2.6%. Sequencing was carried out using blood. The clonotype was recovered from a human donor with ulcerative colitis or Crohn's disease, or a healthy co-twin of an affected twin (not recorded which). The genes are TRBV5-1 and TRBJ2-1. The CDR3: CASKTAVSYNEQFF.